This TCR beta chain was captured by sequencing in a study of circulating CD8 cells and anti-PD-1 response in melanoma. Using roughly 15 ng of total RNA, TCR libraries were made with the QIAseq Immune Repertoire TCR panel. TCRdb itself ran the reads through MiXCR, one entry per CDR3 protein. This sample has 1,000 or so distinct CDR3 sequences, with roughly 8.2% found just once. Trimming cost V 5 bases and J 7 bases; bases outside gene matches: 11. This CDR3 is 15 amino acids long. Germline V lookup: CDR1 LNHDA, CDR2 SQIVND (reference sequence). This clonotype qualifies as medium-sized. What it binds is unknown. Live CD3+CD8+TCRalphabeta+ cells were sorted into four subsets by PD-1 and/or TIGIT. Regarding the study as a whole: Diversity ranked highest in DNEG and lowest in TIGIT subsets. Generally, no replicate experiments were performed.

Sequencing was performed on CD8+ T cells from PBMCs, taken at baseline or after one month of anti-PD-1 therapy (not recorded which). This receptor was obtained from a human donor with melanoma. This rearrangement joins TRBV19 to TRBJ1-5; 7 bases fit TRBD1. The CDR3 DNA reads as TGTGCCAGTAGTTTGACAGGGAGTTGGGCCCAGCCCCAGCATTTT. It translates to CASSLTGSWAQPQHF. The full variable domain, completed using reference TRBV19 and TRBJ1-5, is DGGITQSPKYLFRKEGQNVTLSCEQNLNHDAMYWYRQDPGQGLRLIYYSQIVNDFQKGDIAEGYSVSREKKESFPLTVTSAQKNPTAFYLCASSLTGSWAQPQHFGDGTRLSIL.